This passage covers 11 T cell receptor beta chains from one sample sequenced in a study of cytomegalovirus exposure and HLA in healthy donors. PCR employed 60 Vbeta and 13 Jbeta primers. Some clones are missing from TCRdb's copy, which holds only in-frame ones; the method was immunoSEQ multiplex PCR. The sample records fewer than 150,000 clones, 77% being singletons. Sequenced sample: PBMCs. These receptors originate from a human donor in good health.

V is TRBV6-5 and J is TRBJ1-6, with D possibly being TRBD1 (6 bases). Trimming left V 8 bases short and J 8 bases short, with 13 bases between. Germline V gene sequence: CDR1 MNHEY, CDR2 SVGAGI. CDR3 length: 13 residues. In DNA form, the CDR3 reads TGTGCCAGCGGGGGGCGGGGGTATTCACCCCTCCACTTT. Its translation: CASGGRGYSPLHF.

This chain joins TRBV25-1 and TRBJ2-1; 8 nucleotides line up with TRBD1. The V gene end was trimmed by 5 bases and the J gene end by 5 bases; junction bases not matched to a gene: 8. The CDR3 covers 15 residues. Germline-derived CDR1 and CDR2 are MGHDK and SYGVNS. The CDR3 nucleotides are TGTGCCAGCAGTTCAGGGGGCGCTCGCGACAATGAGCAGTTCTTC. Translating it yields CASSSGGARDNEQFF.

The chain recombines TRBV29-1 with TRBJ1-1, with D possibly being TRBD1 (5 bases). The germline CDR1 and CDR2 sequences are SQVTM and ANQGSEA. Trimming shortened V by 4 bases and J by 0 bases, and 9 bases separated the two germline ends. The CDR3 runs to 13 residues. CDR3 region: CSVAGGMNTEAFF. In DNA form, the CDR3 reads TGCAGCGTTGCCGGGGGAATGAACACTGAAGCTTTCTTT.

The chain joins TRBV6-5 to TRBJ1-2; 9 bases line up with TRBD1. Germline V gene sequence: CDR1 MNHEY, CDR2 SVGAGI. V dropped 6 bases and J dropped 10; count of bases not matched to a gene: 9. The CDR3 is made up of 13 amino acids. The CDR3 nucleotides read TGTGCCAGCAGCCACGGGGACAGGGACGTCTACACCTTC. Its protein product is CASSHGDRDVYTF.

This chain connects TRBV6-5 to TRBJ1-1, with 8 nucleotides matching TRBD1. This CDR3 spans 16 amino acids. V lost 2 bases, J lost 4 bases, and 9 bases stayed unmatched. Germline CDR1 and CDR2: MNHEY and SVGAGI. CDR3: CASSYPTGVGGTEAFF. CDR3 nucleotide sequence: TGTGCCAGCAGTTACCCGACAGGGGTGGGAGGCACTGAAGCTTTCTTT.

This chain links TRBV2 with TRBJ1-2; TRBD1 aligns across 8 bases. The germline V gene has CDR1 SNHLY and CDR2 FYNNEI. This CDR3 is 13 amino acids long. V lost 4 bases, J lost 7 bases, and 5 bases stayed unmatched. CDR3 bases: TGTGCCAGCAGTGGACAGGGGCGAGGTGGCTACACCTTC. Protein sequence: CASSGQGRGGYTF.

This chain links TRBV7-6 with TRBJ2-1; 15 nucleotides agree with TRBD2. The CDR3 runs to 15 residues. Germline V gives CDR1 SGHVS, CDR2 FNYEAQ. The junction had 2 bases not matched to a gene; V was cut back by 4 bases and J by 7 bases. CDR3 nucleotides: TGTGCCAGCAGCTCCGGGACTAGCGGGAGGAATGAGCAGTTCTTC. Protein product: CASSSGTSGRNEQFF.

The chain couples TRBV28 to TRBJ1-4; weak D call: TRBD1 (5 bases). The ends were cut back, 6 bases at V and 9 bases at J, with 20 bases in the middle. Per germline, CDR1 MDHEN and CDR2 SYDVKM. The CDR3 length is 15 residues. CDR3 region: CASSGGTGRWKKLFF. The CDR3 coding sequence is TGTGCCAGCAGCGGCGGGACGGGCCGGTGGAAAAAACTGTTTTTT.

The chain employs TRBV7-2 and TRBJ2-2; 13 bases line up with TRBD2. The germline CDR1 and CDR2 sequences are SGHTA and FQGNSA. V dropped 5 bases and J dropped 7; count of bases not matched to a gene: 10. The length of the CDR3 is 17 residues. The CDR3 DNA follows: TGTGCCAGCAGCCGTAAAGGACTAGCGGGAGCTGGCGGGGAGCTGTTTTTT. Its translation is CASSRKGLAGAGGELFF.

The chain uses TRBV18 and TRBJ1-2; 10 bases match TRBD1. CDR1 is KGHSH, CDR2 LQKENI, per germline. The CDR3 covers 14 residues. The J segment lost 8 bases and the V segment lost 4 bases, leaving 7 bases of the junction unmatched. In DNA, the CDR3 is TGTGCCAGCTCACTAGACAGGGGGCGTTACGGCTACACCTTC. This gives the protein CASSLDRGRYGYTF.

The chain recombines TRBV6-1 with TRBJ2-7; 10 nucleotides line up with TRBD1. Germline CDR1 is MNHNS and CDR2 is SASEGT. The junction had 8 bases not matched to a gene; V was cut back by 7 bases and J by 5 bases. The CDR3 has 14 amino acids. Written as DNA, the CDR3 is TGTGCCAGCACCTATGACAGGGGGCGGGACGAGCAGTACTTC. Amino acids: CASTYDRGRDEQYF.